The 15 T cell receptor beta chains below all came from one sample that was sequenced in a study of blood T cell repertoires in COVID-19. Here immunoSEQ multiplex PCR was the method, and the copy in TCRdb shows in-frame clones only, minus some. The data show approximately 200,000 clones, roughly 81% seen once. The sequenced sample consisted of peripheral blood. The receptors here all came from a woman of 80 years or more with COVID-19, enrolled during active disease.

There are a few counts of this clone. This chain uses TRBV6-5 with TRBJ2-7; tentatively, D is TRBD2 (5 bases). Per germline, CDR1 MNHEY and CDR2 SVGAGI. The ends were cut back, 0 bases at V and 2 bases at J, with 8 bases in the middle. CDR3 length: 14 residues. The CDR3: CASSYSIGAYEQYF. The DNA for the CDR3 is TGTGCCAGCAGTTACTCGATCGGGGCCTACGAGCAGTACTTC.

CDR3 protein: CASSRAGGLDTQYF. DNA of the CDR3: TGTGCCAGCTCACGGGCGGGAGGTCTCGATACGCAGTATTTT. The rearrangement uses TRBV18 and TRBJ2-3, with 8 bases lining up with TRBD2. Germline V gene lookup returns CDR1 KGHSH and CDR2 LQKENI. The V and J ends lost 4 bases and 6 bases, in that order; junction bases with no gene match: 6. CDR3 length: 14 residues.

The chain employs TRBV7-2 and TRBJ1-1; a weak D match, TRBD1 (6 bases). V lost 1 base and J lost 4, with 16 bases in between. The CDR3 length is 16 residues. CDR1 is SGHTA, CDR2 FQGNSA, per germline. The CDR3 nucleotides read TGTGCCAGCAGCTTAGTTGGGGGCCAGCCCGGCACTGAAGCTTTCTTT. Its protein is CASSLVGGQPGTEAFF.

This clone was detected once. The rearrangement links TRBV11-2 to TRBJ2-5, with TRBD1 as a possible D gene (7 bases). The CDR3 loop spans 12 amino acids. The V and J ends lost 4 bases and 9 bases respectively, with 12 bases between them. Germline V CDR1 and CDR2: SGHAT, FQNNGV. The CDR3 sequence is CASSSRRGAQYF. The DNA of the CDR3 is TGTGCCAGCAGCTCCCGCAGGGGGGCCCAGTACTTC.

The chain uses TRBV27 and TRBJ1-6, with D unclear. CDR1 is MNHEY and CDR2 is SMNVEV in the germline V gene (reference sequence). The V and J ends lost 4 bases and 9 bases respectively, with 10 bases between them. CDR3 size: 13 residues. The CDR3 DNA reads as TGTGCCAGCAGTTCTGTAGGGAGTTCACCCCTCCACTTT. Protein product: CASSSVGSSPLHF.

The genes are TRBV7-2 and TRBJ1-5; 8 nucleotides line up with TRBD1. Germline CDR1 reads SGHTA; CDR2 reads FQGNSA. The CDR3 has 14 amino acids. Losses at the gene ends were 1 base for V and 6 bases for J; bases not matched to a gene: 2. The CDR3 is CASSLGTGTQPQHF. In DNA, the CDR3 is TGTGCCAGCAGCTTAGGGACAGGGACTCAGCCCCAGCATTTT.

This clone was seen once. The chain is built from TRBV7-2 and TRBJ2-1; 8 nucleotides align to TRBD2. Germline CDR1 and CDR2: SGHTA and FQGNSA. The CDR3 consists of 15 residues. The J segment lost 7 bases and the V segment lost 7 bases, leaving 12 bases of the junction unmatched. The CDR3 sequence: CASTYTGGPGNEQFF. CDR3 bases: TGTGCCAGCACGTATACGGGGGGGCCGGGAAATGAGCAGTTCTTC.

V is TRBV6-5 and J is TRBJ2-7; no clear D gene. Germline V lookup: CDR1 MNHEY, CDR2 SVGAGI. The V gene lost 0 bases and the J gene lost 5 bases, with 11 bases spanning the gap. This CDR3 comprises 14 residues. CDR3 sequence: CASSYSWPLDEQYF. The CDR3 DNA reads as TGTGCCAGCAGTTACTCTTGGCCTCTCGACGAGCAGTACTTC.

The chain has TRBV7-2 and TRBJ1-2; 10 nucleotides line up with TRBD1. Germline V gives CDR1 SGHTA, CDR2 FQGNSA. Trimming removed 5 bases from V and 0 bases from J; junction bases left unmatched: 9. The CDR3 spans 17 residues. In DNA, the CDR3 is TGTGCCAGCAGCCTCGGACAGGGGGGACCTACTAACTATGGCTACACCTTC. Its translation is CASSLGQGGPTNYGYTF. Complete variable domain (other parts from reference TRBV7-2 and TRBJ1-2): GAGVSQSPSNKVTEKGKDVELRCDPISGHTALYWYRQSLGQGLEFLIYFQGNSAPDKSGLPSDRFSAERTGGSVSTLTIQRTQQEDSAVYLCASSLGQGGPTNYGYTFGSGTRLTVV.

The chain joins TRBV6-5 to TRBJ1-2, with 7 bases that match TRBD1. This CDR3 is 12 amino acids long. Germline-derived CDR1 and CDR2 are MNHEY and SVGAGI. V was clipped by 6 bases and J by 4 bases; unmatched bases: 2. CDR3 in amino acids: CASSGTAYGYTF. The CDR3 nucleotides read TGTGCCAGCAGCGGGACAGCCTATGGCTACACCTTC.

In its sample, this clone was seen once. CDR3 region: CAINFNFGTEAFF. In nucleotides, the CDR3 is TGTGCCATCAATTTTAACTTCGGCACTGAAGCTTTCTTT. The rearrangement uses TRBV10-3 and TRBJ1-1; D is unclear. V lost 7 bases and J lost 4, with 13 bases in between. From germline, CDR1 is ENHRY and CDR2 SYGVKD. The CDR3 totals 13 residues.

This CDR3 is CASSQEPVETQYF. In nucleotides, the CDR3 is TGCGCCAGCAGCCAAGAGCCAGTGGAGACCCAGTACTTC. V usage is TRBV4-1 and J usage is TRBJ2-5; D remains unclear. The CDR3 length is 13 residues. Germline loops: CDR1 MGHRA, CDR2 YSYEKL. Trimming took off 0 bases at V and 5 bases at J, with 7 bases between the two ends.

V gene TRBV30 combines with J gene TRBJ1-3; 7 bases map to TRBD1. The germline V gene encodes CDR1 GTSNPN and CDR2 SVGIG (reference sequence). There are 14 residues in the CDR3. V lost 3 bases to trimming and J lost 0 bases; unmatched junction nucleotides: 2. CDR3 region: CAWRGTVSGNTIYF. Here the CDR3 DNA reads TGTGCCTGGAGGGGGACAGTCTCTGGAAACACCATATATTTT.

The CDR3 nucleotides are TGTGCCAGTAGGCCACTCGCCCAAGATACGCAGTATTTT. This codes for CASRPLAQDTQYF. The rearrangement joins TRBV19 to TRBJ2-3; D is unresolved. This CDR3 contains 13 residues. Germline CDR1 reads LNHDA; CDR2 reads SQIVND (reference sequence). Trimming pared 6 bases from V and 5 bases from J, leaving 12 bases between.

The chain is built from TRBV11-3 and TRBJ2-3; the match to TRBD1 covers 9 bases. The CDR3 runs to 14 residues. Unmatched junction bases numbered 7, after V lost 10 bases and J lost 2 bases. Germline V CDR1 and CDR2: SGHNT, YENEEA. CDR3 loop: CATGTGPNTDTQYF. CDR3 nucleotides: TGTGCCACTGGGACAGGGCCTAACACAGATACGCAGTATTTT. The full variable domain, with the rest looked up from reference TRBV11-3 and TRBJ2-3, is EAGVVQSPRYKIIEKKQPVAFWCNPISGHNTLYWYLQNLGQGPELLIRYENEEAVDDSQLPKDRFSAERLKGVDSTLKIQPAELGDSAVYLCATGTGPNTDTQYFGPGTRLTVL.